This TCR beta chain was retrieved from a study of tumor-infiltrating lymphocytes in primary liver carcinoma. Whole-study findings and limits: Lesser overlap characterized tumor-adjacent and tumor-blood pairs relative to tumor region pairs.

The blood RNA (from unsorted whole blood) was obtained, and germline DNA was also extracted. Infection with HBV was chronic in patients; they were treatment-naive. In advance of surgery, roughly 4.4 milliliters of peripheral blood were collected. Remarks on this clonotype: Its specificity is unknown.

Germline V gene data show CDR1 as GTSNPN and CDR2 as SVGIG (reference sequence). The CDR3 sequence is 14 residues long. Trimming took off 6 bases at V and 6 bases at J, with 17 bases between the two ends. Synthesis of TCR beta cDNA was carried out from 500 ng total RNA with a constant-region primer. Sequencing libraries for TCR beta derived from three nested multiplex PCR rounds that used slightly modified ARM-PCR. The first two PCR rounds, around 11 cycles each, used TRBV1-TRBV30 forward primers and a C-beta reverse primer. TCRdb reprocessed the multiplex PCR reads via MiXCR and lists one record per CDR3 protein. The table shows about 180,000 distinct CDR3 sequences, with roughly 60% occurring only once.

This clonotype originated in a man in his forties with primary liver carcinoma and hepatitis B virus infection. The chain recombines TRBV30 with TRBJ2-2, with unresolved D. Sample: peripheral blood. The CDR3 nucleotides read TGTGCCTGCCTGGAACTCAACAGCGCCGGGGAGCTGTTTTTT. Protein sequence: CACLELNSAGELFF.